One sample yielded the 21 T cell receptor beta chains listed below, sequenced in a study of OX40 agonist ivuxolimab in advanced cancers. Repertoires were generated with immunoSEQ multiplex PCR, while TCRdb's copy carries only in-frame clones and drops some. Here the sample spans about 15,000 clones, about 81% being singletons. This sample comprised CD4+ or CD8+ T cells sorted from blood, obtained in a trial of the OX40 agonist ivuxolimab. These receptors all come from an adult with an advanced solid tumor such as melanoma, head and neck, liver or kidney cancer.

The chain employs TRBV25-1 and TRBJ2-7; possibly TRBD1 for D (7 bases). Per the germline V gene, CDR1 is MGHDK and CDR2 is SYGVNS. V was clipped by 5 bases and J by 7 bases, with 15 bases between them. There are 13 residues in the CDR3. The DNA of the CDR3 is TGTGCCAGCAGTCTCGGACAGGACTATGAGCAGTACTTC. Translation: CASSLGQDYEQYF.

This clone has a single count. The CDR3 bases are TGTGCCAGCGGCGAGACGGACTACGAAGTGAACACCGGGGAGCTGTTTTTT. Amino acid sequence: CASGETDYEVNTGELFF. J is TRBJ2-2 and V is TRBV7-9, with D perhaps matching TRBD2 (6 bases). V lost 8 bases and J lost 1, with 20 bases in between. The length of the CDR3 is 17 residues. The V gene's germline CDR1 is SEHNR and CDR2 FQNEAQ (reference sequence).

The chain is built from TRBV5-1 and TRBJ1-2; D is undetermined. Germline assignment: CDR1 SGHRS and CDR2 YFSETQ. Trimming stripped 3 bases from V and 8 bases from J, with 20 bases between. This CDR3 is built from 15 residues. This CDR3 is CASSWSDMGAWGYTF. The DNA for the CDR3 is TGCGCCAGCAGCTGGTCTGATATGGGCGCGTGGGGCTACACCTTC.

The rearrangement joins TRBV7-2 to TRBJ2-1, with 10 bases fitting TRBD2. The germline V gene has CDR1 SGHTA and CDR2 FQGNSA. V trimming: 4 bases; J trimming: 15 bases; junction bases outside the gene matches: 6. The CDR3 consists of 12 residues. In DNA, the CDR3 is TGTGCCAGCAGCTACCTAGCGGGAGAGGGGTTCTTC. It codes for CASSYLAGEGFF.

The V call is TRBV7-9, the J call TRBJ1-5, with TRBD1 as a possible D gene (6 bases). The germline V gene encodes CDR1 SEHNR and CDR2 FQNEAQ (reference sequence). The ends were cut back, 4 bases at V and 6 bases at J, with 10 bases in the middle. The CDR3 extends over 13 amino acids. The CDR3 region is CASSYRDGQPQHF. DNA of the CDR3: TGTGCCAGCAGCTACAGGGACGGTCAGCCCCAGCATTTT.

The rearrangement uses TRBV5-1 and TRBJ2-3; D may correspond to TRBD1 or TRBD2 (5 bases each). CDR3 size: 14 residues. Germline V lookup: CDR1 SGHRS, CDR2 YFSETQ. Trimming left V 4 bases short and J 0 bases short, with 9 bases between. CDR3 sequence reads: CASSHRDSTDTQYF. The DNA of the CDR3 is TGCGCCAGCAGCCACCGGGACAGCACAGATACGCAGTATTTT.

The chain has TRBV7-9 and TRBJ1-2; no clear D gene. The CDR3 extends over 14 amino acids. V lost 5 bases to trimming and J lost 3 bases, with 13 bases between them. In germline, CDR1 is SEHNR, CDR2 FQNEAQ (reference sequence). CDR3 residues: CASSPNTDHYGYTF. CDR3 coding DNA: TGTGCCAGCAGCCCCAACACGGACCACTATGGCTACACCTTC. The variable domain in full, with the rest retrieved from reference TRBV7-9 and TRBJ1-2, is DTGVSQNPRHKITKRGQNVTFRCDPISEHNRLYWYRQTLGQGPEFLTYFQNEAQLEKSRLLSDRFSAERPKGSFSTLEIQRTEQGDSAMYLCASSPNTDHYGYTFGSGTRLTVV.

V usage is TRBV4-2 and J usage is TRBJ2-1; weak D call: TRBD1 (6 bases). CDR1 and CDR2 (germline): LGHNA, YNFKEQ. V was trimmed by 6 bases and J by 0 bases, leaving 12 bases between them. The CDR3 loop spans 15 amino acids. The CDR3 bases are TGTGCCAGCAGTCCTAGGGGGAGCTCCTACAATGAGCAGTTCTTC. It yields the protein CASSPRGSSYNEQFF.

The sample holds a few counts of this clone. The chain combines TRBV28 with TRBJ1-5; weak D call: TRBD1 (5 bases). Germline V gene lookup returns CDR1 MDHEN and CDR2 SYDVKM. The ends were cut back, 2 bases at V and 3 bases at J, with 8 bases in the middle. The CDR3 is 14 residues long. The CDR3 DNA sequence: TGTGCCAGCAGTTTAAGACAGAACAATCAGCCCCAGCATTTT. This codes for CASSLRQNNQPQHF.

The chain couples TRBV7-3 to TRBJ2-7; 12 nucleotides align to TRBD1. Germline V gene data show CDR1 as SGHTA and CDR2 as FQGTGA. The CDR3 runs to 17 residues. V lost 6 bases and J lost 3; bases outside the gene matches: 12. The CDR3: CASSLGTGGLGSYEQYF. CDR3 coding DNA: TGTGCCAGCAGTCTCGGGACAGGGGGCCTTGGGAGCTACGAGCAGTACTTC.

This clone has just one count. The rearrangement links TRBV27 to TRBJ2-5; D unresolved. The germline V gene has CDR1 MNHEY and CDR2 SMNVEV (reference sequence). V was pared by 6 bases and J by 5 bases, with 13 bases between. This CDR3 contains 13 residues. The CDR3 loop is CASSSLRWETQYF. The CDR3 DNA is TGTGCCAGCAGCTCCCTTAGATGGGAGACCCAGTACTTC.

The rearrangement links TRBV4-3 to TRBJ2-7, with 10 bases fitting TRBD1. The CDR3 consists of 17 residues. Germline-derived CDR1 and CDR2 are LGHNA and YSLEER. V trimming: 1 base; J trimming: 2 bases; junction bases outside the gene matches: 8. The chain's CDR3 is CASSQGTGGIMAYEQYF. The CDR3 DNA reads TGCGCCAGCAGCCAAGGGACAGGGGGGATCATGGCCTACGAGCAGTACTTC.

This clone was seen only a few times. The chain couples TRBV5-6 to TRBJ1-1, with unresolved D. Germline-derived CDR1 and CDR2 are SGHDT and YYEEEE. Trimming cost V 6 bases and J 1 base, with 7 bases left between them. This CDR3 contains 12 residues. For the CDR3, the DNA is TGTGCCAGCATGACGGGGAACACTGAAGCTTTCTTT. Encoded protein: CASMTGNTEAFF.

The sample holds a few counts of this clone. The chain couples TRBV7-9 to TRBJ2-1; D remains unclear. The V and J ends lost 2 bases and 7 bases respectively, with 6 bases between them. There are 12 residues in the CDR3. Looked up from germline, CDR1 is SEHNR and CDR2 is FQNEAQ (reference sequence). The CDR3 loop reads CASSLNENEQFF. CDR3 DNA: TGTGCCAGCAGCTTAAATGAGAATGAGCAGTTCTTC.

The J gene is TRBJ2-7, the V gene TRBV18; D remains unclear. V lost 3 bases to trimming and J lost 3 bases, with 9 bases between them. This CDR3 region has 13 residues. CDR1 KGHSH and CDR2 LQKENI come from the germline V gene. The CDR3: CASSPTPFYEQYF. The DNA for the CDR3 is TGTGCCAGCTCACCCACGCCCTTCTACGAGCAGTACTTC.

This chain links TRBV9 with TRBJ2-3, with TRBD2 identical over 8 bases. Germline CDR1 is SGDLS and CDR2 is YYNGEE. The CDR3 runs to 11 residues. Trimming removed 4 bases from V and 12 bases from J; junction bases left unmatched: 4. The CDR3 loop reads CASSPRGAQYF. The DNA for the CDR3 is TGTGCCAGCAGCCCGCGGGGGGCCCAGTATTTT.

The genes are TRBV10-1 and TRBJ2-2, with TRBD2 identical over 7 bases. The length of the CDR3 is 12 residues. The V gene end was trimmed by 11 bases and the J gene end by 3 bases; junction bases not matched to a gene: 3. Germline-derived CDR1 and CDR2 are WNHNN and SYGVQD (reference sequence). The CDR3 sequence: CAALADTGELFF. The CDR3 coding sequence is TGCGCCGCTCTAGCGGACACCGGGGAGCTGTTTTTT.

The CDR3 DNA follows: TGTGCCAGTCGAGACCTACTTACTCTCTATGGCTACACCTTC. Encoded protein: CASRDLLTLYGYTF. V usage is TRBV19 and J usage is TRBJ1-2; unclear D gene. Trimming stripped 8 bases from V and 4 bases from J, with 17 bases between. Germline loops: CDR1 LNHDA, CDR2 SQIVND (reference sequence). This CDR3 spans 14 amino acids.

The sample holds one count of this clone. This chain links TRBV7-2 with TRBJ1-2, with D tentatively TRBD1 (6 bases). There are 15 residues in the CDR3. CDR1 is SGHTA and CDR2 is FQGNSA in the germline V gene. V was pared by 4 bases and J by 5 bases, with 17 bases between. The CDR3 DNA reads as TGTGCCAGCAGCTCGAAAACAGGGTTACAGTATGGCTACACCTTC. Translated: CASSSKTGLQYGYTF.

The V call is TRBV4-2, the J call TRBJ2-2; D is unclear. Looked up from germline, CDR1 is LGHNA and CDR2 is YNFKEQ. The length of the CDR3 is 13 residues. The V end was cut by 1 base, the J end by 7 bases, with 7 bases between. The CDR3 DNA sequence: TGTGCCAGCAGCCAAGTAACGGACGGGGAGCTGTTTTTT. Protein: CASSQVTDGELFF.

This chain uses TRBV15 with TRBJ2-4, with D hard to call. CDR1 and CDR2 (germline): LNHNV, YYDKDF (reference sequence). V was cut by 0 bases and J by 7 bases, with 13 bases left in between. The length of the CDR3 is 15 residues. CDR3 protein: CATSRDRPALNIQYF. The CDR3 coding sequence is TGTGCCACCAGCAGAGATCGCCCGGCCCTGAACATTCAGTACTTC.